These T cell receptor beta chains were read from a single sample in a study of high-grade serous ovarian cancer treatment subgroups. The data were produced by immunoSEQ multiplex PCR, yet TCRdb's version contains in-frame clones alone and is incomplete. The sample carries about 40,000 clones, 79% recorded once. The sequencing input was tumor tissue. The receptors originated from a human donor with high-grade serous ovarian cancer. CDR3s include the opening cysteine and the closing phenylalanine or tryptophan. D genes are given only for firm matches. Some rows have no size entry. The others give once, few or many, or a class for an expanded clone.

TRBV5-1,TRBD2,TRBJ2-3,.,CASKFGWREGRDTQYF,TGCGCCAGCAAGTTCGGTTGGCGGGAGGGGAGGGATACGCAGTATTTT
TRBV7-2,.,TRBJ2-2,.,CASSFNTGELFF,TGTGCCAGCAGCTTTAACACCGGGGAGCTGTTTTTT
TRBV7-9,TRBD2,TRBJ2-3,.,CASSRIAGGLRDTQYF,TGTGCCAGCAGCCGGATAGCGGGAGGGCTCAGAGATACGCAGTATTTT
TRBV28,TRBD1,TRBJ1-1,.,CASSSTSGQADRAFF,TGTGCCAGCAGCTCCACCTCGGGACAGGCGGATCGAGCTTTCTTT
TRBV19,.,TRBJ2-5,.,CASSPHFLRETQYF,TGTGCCAGTAGCCCCCATTTCCTGAGAGAGACCCAGTACTTC
TRBV5-6,.,TRBJ2-5,.,CASSWGKRPQETQYF,TGTGCCAGCAGCTGGGGAAAGCGCCCACAAGAGACCCAGTACTTC
TRBV27,.,TRBJ2-3,.,CASGNRASTDTQYF,TGTGCCAGCGGGAACAGGGCTAGCACAGATACGCAGTATTTT
TRBV2,TRBD1,TRBJ1-5,.,CASKSAGTGLPQHF,TGTGCCAGCAAATCAGCCGGGACAGGGCTTCCCCAGCATTTT
TRBV4-3,TRBD2,TRBJ2-7,.,CASSQVRLAGYEQYF,TGCGCCAGCAGCCAAGTTAGACTAGCGGGTTACGAGCAGTACTTC
TRBV7-2,.,TRBJ1-2,.,CASSPLPPGPNYGYTF,TGTGCCAGCAGCCCTCTTCCACCGGGACCTAACTATGGCTACACCTTC
TRBV7-9,.,TRBJ1-1,.,CASSNSGLLQGEAFF,TGTGCCAGCAGCAATTCGGGACTTTTGCAGGGTGAAGCTTTCTTT
TRBV28,TRBD1,TRBJ2-6,.,CASSLTGAGGANVLTF,TGTGCCAGCAGTTTAACAGGGGCGGGTGGGGCCAACGTCCTGACTTTC
TRBV5-4,.,TRBJ1-2,once,CASSSDGNYGYTF,TGTGCCAGCAGCTCGGACGGGAACTATGGCTACACCTTC
TRBV9,TRBD1,TRBJ1-5,few,CASSVGDRGPWSNQPQHF,TGTGCCAGCAGCGTAGGGGACAGGGGACCCTGGAGCAATCAGCCCCAGCATTTT
TRBV7-3,TRBD2,TRBJ2-3,.,CASSYLAARADTQYF,TGTGCCAGCAGCTATCTAGCGGCCCGGGCAGATACGCAGTATTTT
TRBV4-3,.,TRBJ2-7,once,CASSQERPTDEQYF,TGCGCCAGCAGCCAAGAAAGACCTACAGACGAGCAGTACTTC
TRBV9,.,TRBJ1-4,.,CASSLGGAEKLFF,TGTGCCAGCAGCTTGGGGGGGGCTGAAAAACTGTTTTTT
TRBV5-4,.,TRBJ2-2,once,CASSLDYGSLTGELFF,TGTGCCAGCAGCCTTGATTACGGGAGTCTCACCGGGGAGCTGTTTTTT
TRBV7-9,TRBD2,TRBJ2-5,.,CASSPITSGRKETQYF,TGTGCCAGCAGCCCAATCACTAGCGGGAGAAAGGAGACCCAGTACTTC
TRBV19,.,TRBJ1-5,once,CASSIIAQNNQPQHF,TGTGCCAGTAGTATAATAGCACAAAACAATCAGCCCCAGCATTTT
TRBV5-1,.,TRBJ2-5,.,CASSARETQETQYF,TGCGCCAGCAGCGCCCGGGAGACCCAAGAGACCCAGTACTTC
TRBV21-1,.,TRBJ2-1,.,CASSRQLAGGYNEQFF,TGTGCCAGCAGCCGACAACTAGCGGGAGGATACAATGAGCAGTTCTTC
TRBV28,.,TRBJ1-1,once,CASSLNRVMNTEAFF,TGTGCCAGCAGTTTGAACAGGGTGATGAACACTGAAGCTTTCTTT
TRBV5-1,.,TRBJ1-4,.,CASSFGGEPRATNEKLFF,TGCGCCAGCAGCTTCGGGGGGGAACCGAGGGCAACTAATGAAAAACTGTTTTTT
TRBV5-1,TRBD2,TRBJ2-3,.,CASSPGLAGGYTQYF,TGCGCCAGCAGCCCTGGACTAGCGGGTGGATATACGCAGTATTTT
TRBV28,.,TRBJ1-2,.,CASSLDTSSYGYTF,TGTGCCAGCAGTTTGGACACTTCAAGCTATGGCTACACCTTC
TRBV4-2,TRBD2,TRBJ2-1,.,CASSQVTSGRQFF,TGTGCCAGCAGCCAAGTGACTAGCGGGAGGCAGTTCTTC
TRBV4-2,TRBD1,TRBJ2-7,once,CASSLWDSTYEQYF,TGTGCCAGCAGCCTGTGGGACAGCACCTACGAGCAGTACTTC
TRBV7-9,.,TRBJ1-5,.,CASSLQGDQPQHF,TGTGCCAGCAGTCTACAGGGAGATCAGCCCCAGCATTTT
TRBV19,TRBD1,TRBJ2-3,.,CASRGAGGVKGDTQYF,TGTGCCTCTAGAGGGGCAGGGGGAGTTAAGGGAGATACGCAGTATTTT
TRBV19,TRBD1,TRBJ1-2,.,CASSFQGARRGYTF,TGTGCCAGTAGTTTTCAGGGGGCGCGTCGTGGCTACACCTTC
TRBV27,.,TRBJ2-7,.,CASSPGGIGSYEQYF,TGTGCCAGCAGCCCCGGAGGGATCGGCTCCTACGAGCAGTACTTC
TRBV6-1,.,TRBJ2-4,.,CASSAAGIAKNIQYF,TGTGCCAGCAGCGCGGCCGGGATAGCCAAAAACATTCAGTACTTC
TRBV28,.,TRBJ1-2,once,CASSLSQGRNYGYTF,TGTGCCAGCAGTTTATCCCAAGGGAGGAATTATGGCTACACCTTC
TRBV28,TRBD2,TRBJ2-1,.,CASSQTSGSSYNEQFF,TGTGCCAGCAGTCAGACTAGCGGGAGCTCCTACAATGAGCAGTTCTTC
TRBV7-9,.,TRBJ2-3,.,CASSLPPDTQYF,TGTGCCAGCAGCCTGCCCCCAGATACGCAGTATTTT
TRBV5-1,TRBD2,TRBJ2-1,.,CASSLAGGPDNEQFF,TGCGCCAGCAGCTTGGCGGGAGGGCCCGACAATGAGCAGTTCTTC
TRBV5-1,.,TRBJ1-3,.,CASSFTTGKENTIYF,TGCGCCAGCAGCTTCACCACAGGGAAGGAAAACACCATATATTTT
TRBV30,.,TRBJ2-1,.,CAWSRPGLHSYNEQFF,TGTGCCTGGAGCCGCCCGGGACTCCACTCCTACAATGAGCAGTTCTTC
TRBV7-8,TRBD2,TRBJ2-7,.,CASSLVAGVEVGSYEQYF,TGTGCCAGCAGCTTAGTGGCGGGAGTTGAAGTTGGCTCCTACGAGCAGTACTTC
TRBV6-1,.,TRBJ2-1,.,CASSGRREFF,TGTGCCAGCAGTGGGAGAAGAGAGTTCTTC
TRBV25-1,.,TRBJ1-1,.,CASSERTRAFF,TGTGCCAGCAGTGAGAGGACGCGAGCTTTCTTT